What follows are 8 T cell receptor beta chains derived from one specimen sequenced in a study of graft-versus-host responses after intestinal transplantation. For these receptors, no antigen is known. Sequenced by immunoSEQ multiplex PCR; TCRdb stores in-frame clones only, minus some. The sample includes approximately 78,000 clones, roughly 84% of them seen just once. This specimen consisted of unstimulated CD8+ T cells sorted from spleen or lymph node cells, obtained before transplant. These receptors came from a human donor who was the organ donor for an intestinal transplant.

This chain connects TRBV4-2 to TRBJ2-7; D may match TRBD1 or TRBD2 (6 bases each). CDR1 LGHNA and CDR2 YNFKEQ come from the germline V gene. This CDR3 has 15 amino acids. V lost 5 bases to trimming and J lost 0 bases, with 14 bases between them. The DNA for the CDR3 is TGTGCCAGCAGCTTTATAGCGGACAGCTCCTACGAGCAGTACTTC. Amino acid sequence: CASSFIADSSYEQYF.

This chain joins TRBV10-3 and TRBJ1-6, with a tentative D call TRBD1 (5 bases). The CDR3 covers 18 residues. Germline V gene sequence: CDR1 ENHRY, CDR2 SYGVKD. The V and J ends lost 0 bases and 0 bases respectively, with 12 bases between them. CDR3 residues: CAISESRQGGSYNSPLHF. The CDR3 nucleotides are TGTGCCATCAGTGAGTCTCGGCAGGGAGGCTCCTATAATTCACCCCTCCACTTT.

This clone has only a few counts. V and J are TRBV5-6 and TRBJ2-7; the D is unclear. Trimming left V 5 bases short and J 2 bases short, with 11 bases between. CDR1 is SGHDT, CDR2 YYEEEE, per germline. This CDR3 region has 13 residues. Written as DNA, the CDR3 is TGTGCCAGCAGTATCGCACGGGCCTACGAGCAGTACTTC. Translated, it gives CASSIARAYEQYF.

The rearrangement links TRBV2 to TRBJ1-1, with unresolved D. CDR3 length: 14 residues. The V end was cut by 2 bases, the J end by 5 bases, with 12 bases between. In germline, CDR1 is SNHLY, CDR2 FYNNEI. The CDR3 here is CASSEIAVGTEAFF. The CDR3 DNA follows: TGTGCCAGCAGTGAAATTGCGGTCGGGACTGAAGCTTTCTTT.

The genes are TRBV4-1 and TRBJ2-7, with 8 bases that match TRBD2. Germline trimming cut 1 base from V and 1 base from J; bases unmatched to any gene: 3. Germline-derived CDR1 and CDR2 are MGHRA and YSYEKL. This CDR3 comprises 15 residues. DNA for the CDR3: TGCGCCAGCAGCCAAGCCAGCGGGGGTTCCTACGAGCAGTACTTC. It is translated as CASSQASGGSYEQYF.

This rearrangement joins TRBV2 to TRBJ1-1, with 7 bases matching TRBD1. The CDR3 runs 15 residues. J was trimmed by 0 bases and V by 11 bases; bases with no gene match: 12. CDR1 and CDR2 (germline): SNHLY, FYNNEI. The CDR3 here is CASGGGFLMNTEAFF. The CDR3 nucleotides read TGTGCCTCCGGAGGGGGCTTTCTTATGAACACTGAAGCTTTCTTT. The full variable domain, in which reference TRBV2 and TRBJ1-1 provide the parts outside the CDR3, is EPEVTQTPSHQVTQMGQEVILRCVPISNHLYFYWYRQILGQKVEFLVSFYNNEISEKSEIFDDQFSVERPDGSNFTLKIRSTKLEDSAMYFCASGGGFLMNTEAFFGQGTRLTVV.

The genes are TRBV18 and TRBJ1-4; D is ambiguous. V was shortened by 0 bases and J by 11 bases, with 4 bases between the two germline ends. The CDR3 covers 11 residues. Germline-derived CDR1 and CDR2 are KGHSH and LQKENI. The CDR3 coding sequence is TGTGCCAGCTCACCACCGGGTAAACTGTTTTTT. The encoded protein is CASSPPGKLFF.

V is TRBV9 and J is TRBJ1-2, with 8 nucleotides matching TRBD1. V trimming: 3 bases; J trimming: 0 bases; junction bases outside the gene matches: 7. There are 16 residues in the CDR3. Germline V gives CDR1 SGDLS, CDR2 YYNGEE. CDR3 sequence: CASSGQGTGTNYGYTF. CDR3 DNA: TGTGCCAGCAGCGGACAGGGGACGGGCACTAACTATGGCTACACCTTC. Filled out from reference TRBV9 and TRBJ1-2, the complete variable domain reads DSGVTQTPKHLITATGQRVTLRCSPRSGDLSVYWYQQSLDQGLQFLIQYYNGEERAKGNILERFSAQQFPDLHSELNLSSLELGDSALYFCASSGQGTGTNYGYTFGSGTRLTVV.